This TCR beta chain derives from a study of regulatory T cells in long-lasting Graves disease. Broader study findings: Repertoires from persistent disease leaned toward TRBV28, TRBJ1-2 and TRBJ2-5.

Stated time point: persistent/refractory GD, antithyroid drugs over 5 years with positive TRAb. PBMC-derived RNA was used for the TCR library. Through Arm-PCR of CDR3 regions and iRepertoire HTBI primers, TCR beta libraries were built. In TCRdb, the multiplex PCR reads were re-called with MiXCR into one record per CDR3 protein. The data show about 470,000 distinct CDR3 sequences, under 25% seen once. Remarks on this clonotype: What it binds is unknown.

V was pared by 4 bases and J by 1 base, with 10 bases between. Germline CDR1 is LGHDT and CDR2 is YNNKEL (reference sequence). There are 14 residues in the CDR3. Specimen: peripheral blood mononuclear cells (PBMCs), collected when the disease was refractory, from a patient treated with antithyroid drugs. The source is a female donor with Graves disease. The gene calls are TRBV3-1 and TRBJ1-1, with D perhaps matching TRBD1 (6 bases). The CDR3 reads CASSRTEGNTEAFF. Written as DNA, the CDR3 is TGTGCCAGCAGCCGGACAGAGGGGAACACTGAAGCTTTCTTT.